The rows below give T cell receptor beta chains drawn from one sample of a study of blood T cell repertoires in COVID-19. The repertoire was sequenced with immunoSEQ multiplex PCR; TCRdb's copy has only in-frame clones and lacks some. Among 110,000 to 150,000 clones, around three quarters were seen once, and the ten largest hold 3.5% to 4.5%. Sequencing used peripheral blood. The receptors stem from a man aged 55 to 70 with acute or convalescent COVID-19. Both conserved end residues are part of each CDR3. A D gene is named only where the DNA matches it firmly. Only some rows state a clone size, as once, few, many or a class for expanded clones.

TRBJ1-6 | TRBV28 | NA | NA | CASSGSDSPLHF | TGTGCCAGCAGCGGGTCGGATTCACCCCTCCACTTT
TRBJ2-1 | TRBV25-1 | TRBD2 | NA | CASSVAGGPINEQFF | TGTGCCAGCAGTGTGGCGGGAGGGCCCATCAATGAGCAGTTCTTC
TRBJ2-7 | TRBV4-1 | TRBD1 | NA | CASSQGPGTGRNEQYF | TGCGCCAGCAGCCAAGGCCCCGGGACAGGGAGAAACGAGCAGTACTTC
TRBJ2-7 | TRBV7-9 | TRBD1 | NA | CASSLYPDRHYEQYF | TGTGCCAGCAGCCTCTACCCGGACAGGCACTACGAGCAGTACTTC
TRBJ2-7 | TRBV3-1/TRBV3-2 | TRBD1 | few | CASSPAGTGKYEQYF | TGTGCCAGCAGCCCCGCCGGGACAGGGAAGTACGAGCAGTACTTC
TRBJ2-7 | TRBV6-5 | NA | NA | CASSTSPGSHEQYF | TGTGCCAGCAGCACATCTCCAGGGTCCCACGAGCAGTACTTC
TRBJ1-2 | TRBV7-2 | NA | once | CASSLLSNYGYTF | TGTGCCAGCAGCTTACTTTCGAACTATGGCTACACCTTC
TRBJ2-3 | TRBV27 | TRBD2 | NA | CASSRRLAGEDTQYF | TGTGCCAGCAGTCGTAGACTAGCGGGAGAGGATACGCAGTATTTT
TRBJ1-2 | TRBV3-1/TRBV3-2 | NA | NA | CASSPLQISNYGYTF | TGTGCCAGCAGTCCTCTACAGATTTCTAACTATGGCTACACCTTC
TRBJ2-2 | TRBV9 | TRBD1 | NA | CASSLPGQGATGELFF | TGTGCCAGCAGCCTGCCGGGACAGGGGGCCACCGGGGAGCTGTTTTTT
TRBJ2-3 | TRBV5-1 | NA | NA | CASSFDGSQVDTQYF | TGCGCCAGCAGCTTTGACGGGAGTCAAGTTGATACGCAGTATTTT
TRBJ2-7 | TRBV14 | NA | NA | CASSPEFGGEGRSYEQYF | TGTGCCAGCAGCCCAGAATTTGGAGGGGAAGGAAGGTCCTACGAGCAGTACTTC
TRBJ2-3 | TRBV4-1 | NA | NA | CASSQDQGRNADTQYF | TGCGCCAGCAGCCAAGATCAGGGAAGGAATGCAGATACGCAGTATTTT
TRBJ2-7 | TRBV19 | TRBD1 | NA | CASSLTGADYEQYF | TGTGCCAGTAGTCTTACAGGGGCGGACTACGAGCAGTACTTC
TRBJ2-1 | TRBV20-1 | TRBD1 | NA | CSAERTGGEFF | TGCAGTGCTGAGAGGACAGGGGGGGAGTTCTTC
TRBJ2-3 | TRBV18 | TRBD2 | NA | CASSPLGSGRSTDTQYF | TGTGCCAGCTCACCACTAGGAAGCGGGAGGAGCACAGATACGCAGTATTTT
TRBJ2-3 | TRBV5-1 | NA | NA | CASSPSGTLTDTQYF | TGCGCCAGCAGCCCGAGCGGGACACTCACGGATACGCAGTATTTT
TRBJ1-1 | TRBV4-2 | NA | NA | CASSQDRFGGAFF | TGTGCCAGCAGCCAAGATCGATTCGGTGGAGCTTTCTTT
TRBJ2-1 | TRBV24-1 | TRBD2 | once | CATSATRLAGGNEQFF | TGTGCCACCAGTGCCACCCGACTAGCGGGAGGCAATGAGCAGTTCTTC
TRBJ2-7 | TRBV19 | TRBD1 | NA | CASRFRDRVSQQYF | TGTGCCAGTAGGTTCAGGGACAGGGTCTCACAGCAGTACTTC
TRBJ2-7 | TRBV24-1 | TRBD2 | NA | CATRASGSTEQYF | TGTGCCACCCGGGCTAGCGGGAGTACCGAGCAGTACTTC
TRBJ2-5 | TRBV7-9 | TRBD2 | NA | CASSPGGGGETQYF | TGTGCCAGCAGCCCCGGGGGGGGAGGAGAGACCCAGTACTTC
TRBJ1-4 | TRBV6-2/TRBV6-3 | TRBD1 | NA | CASSAPGQGTEKLFF | TGTGCCAGCAGCGCTCCGGGACAGGGGACTGAAAAACTGTTTTTT
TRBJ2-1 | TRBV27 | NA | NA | CASSHLKLGPSVDEQFF | TGTGCCAGCAGTCATCTTAAGTTGGGGCCTAGCGTTGATGAGCAGTTCTTC
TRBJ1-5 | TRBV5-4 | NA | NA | CASSLGGSNQPQHF | TGTGCCAGCAGCTTGGGAGGTAGCAATCAGCCCCAGCATTTT
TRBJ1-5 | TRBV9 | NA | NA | CASSSTGTPSEPQHF | TGTGCCAGCAGCTCCACCGGGACACCTTCGGAGCCCCAGCATTTT
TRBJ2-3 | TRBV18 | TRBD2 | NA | CASSPHEREDTQYF | TGTGCCAGCTCACCCCACGAGCGGGAGGATACGCAGTATTTT
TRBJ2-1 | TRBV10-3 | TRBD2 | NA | CAISQAGGVNEQFF | TGTGCCATCAGTCAAGCGGGAGGGGTCAATGAGCAGTTCTTC
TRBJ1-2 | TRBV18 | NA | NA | CASSPPGVPPANYGYTF | TGTGCCAGCTCACCACCCGGGGTCCCGCCGGCTAACTATGGCTACACCTTC
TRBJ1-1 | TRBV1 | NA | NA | CTSSRTPREGQYEPRNTEAFF | TGCACCAGCAGCCGGACCCCCCGGGAAGGGCAATACGAACCGCGAAACACTGAAGCTTTCTTT
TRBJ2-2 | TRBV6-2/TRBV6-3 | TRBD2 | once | CASSYVAGGPDTGELFF | TGTGCCAGCAGTTATGTTGCGGGAGGGCCCGACACCGGGGAGCTGTTTTTT
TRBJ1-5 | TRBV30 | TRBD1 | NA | CAWSATRTGGQPQHF | TGTGCCTGGAGTGCCACCCGGACAGGGGGACAGCCCCAGCATTTT
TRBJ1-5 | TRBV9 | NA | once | CASSVDGYSNQPQHF | TGTGCCAGCAGCGTAGACGGTTATAGCAATCAGCCCCAGCATTTT
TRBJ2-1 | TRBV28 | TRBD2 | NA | CAAKTSGRNEQFF | TGTGCCGCGAAGACTAGCGGGAGGAATGAGCAGTTCTTC
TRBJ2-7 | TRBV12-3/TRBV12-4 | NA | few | CASNGGELGEQYF | TGTGCCAGCAACGGGGGAGAGCTGGGCGAGCAGTACTTC
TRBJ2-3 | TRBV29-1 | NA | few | CSVERYTGDTQYF | TGCAGCGTCGAACGGTACACAGGAGATACGCAGTATTTT
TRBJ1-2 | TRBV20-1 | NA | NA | CSARPGYGYTF | TGCAGTGCTCGCCCGGGGTATGGCTACACCTTC
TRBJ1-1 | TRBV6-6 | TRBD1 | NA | CASSAGTGKIEAFF | TGTGCCAGCAGCGCCGGGACAGGGAAGATTGAAGCTTTCTTT
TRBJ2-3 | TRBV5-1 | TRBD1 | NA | CASSYGTGRTDTQYF | TGCGCCAGCAGCTACGGGACAGGTAGGACAGATACGCAGTATTTT
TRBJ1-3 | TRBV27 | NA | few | CASGQFGNTIYF | TGTGCCAGCGGACAGTTTGGAAACACCATATATTTT